This T cell receptor beta chain was captured by sequencing in a study of chemoradiotherapy in HPV16-positive cancers (dated 2022 in TCRdb). Regarding the study in general: Using functional T-cell assays on cells from a couple of HPV16-positive patients, the researchers defined candidate HPV-specific T-cell clones and common TCR motifs. The study asked whether T-cell immunity against the HPV oncoproteins E6 and E7 changes during chemoradiotherapy and whether it affects survival. Next, the candidate HPV-specific TCRs and motifs were followed in TCR repertoires from about 90 patients with HPV-related cancers.

Looking up the germline V gene yields CDR1 MNHEY and CDR2 SVGAGI. V and J lose 4 bases and 4 bases, and a span of 14 bases separates them. From the cysteine up to the phenylalanine, the CDR3 has a length of 15 residues. Of the read, only the CDR3 DNA is kept; its 45 bases are in frame from base 1. Because repertoires were sampled repeatedly during chemoradiotherapy, clonal expansion in the tumor microenvironment could be followed. About this clone itself: Its antigen specificity is not known. No base qualities exist here, and no much larger clone lies one base off it.

Study-wide conclusions, independent of this receptor: Expansion of candidate HPV-specific clones and E7-related TCR motifs was observed in the tumor microenvironment during treatment, whereas no such expansion was observed for non-HPV-specific T cells. In HPV16-positive patients, expansion of HPV-responsive T cells during chemoradiotherapy was found to be associated with improved recurrence-free survival. Only a couple of HPV16-positive patients were used to derive the functional definition of HPV-specific T cells, and the survival association was reported for HPV16-positive patients.

Libraries were built with the immunoSEQ multiplex PCR assay. TCRdb provides this immuneACCESS table in a form limited to in-frame rearrangements. Some clones are lacking; in checked studies, under half of them reflect an unresolved V gene, and why the rest are absent is not known. This sample gives 9,000 to 15,000 clones in total; 76% of them show up just once. The top ten constitute 2% to 2.5% of the sample. The sequence is built from TRBV6-5 and TRBJ1-3; the D segment cannot be called with confidence. The specimen was obtained from a patient who underwent chemoradiotherapy. This TCR was sampled from a human donor with HPV-associated anogenital cancer. The CDR3 amino acid sequence is: CASSFGRTRGNTIYF. The base sequence is TGTGCCAGCAGTTTCGGACGGACTCGGGGAAACACCATATATTTT.